The rows below give T cell receptor beta chains drawn from one sample of a study of T cell changes during pregnancy in multiple sclerosis. The assay was immunoSEQ multiplex PCR, and TCRdb's table has in-frame clones only and misses some. The sample yields around 78,000 clones, 93% seen once. This specimen was peripheral blood, taken in the second trimester of pregnancy. The receptors originated from a female donor with multiple sclerosis, enrolled in a pregnancy study. Each CDR3 is given with its conserved first and last residue. Each record gives: J gene, V gene, CDR3 length, clone size, D gene, CDR3 protein, CDR3 DNA. A D gene is named only where the DNA matches it firmly. Clone size, where shown, is once, few, many, or a class for clones that have expanded.

>TRBJ2-3|TRBV7-8|17|.|.
CASRPRVVGGSTDTQYF
TGTGCCAGCCGCCCTAGGGTGGTCGGGGGAAGCACAGATACGCAGTATTTT
>TRBJ1-1|TRBV5-1|14|.|.
CASSLGRGDTEAFF
TGCGCCAGCAGCTTGGGCAGGGGAGACACTGAAGCTTTCTTT
>TRBJ1-3|TRBV7-9|14|.|.
CASSFQGYGNTIYF
TGTGCCAGCAGCTTTCAGGGGTACGGAAACACCATATATTTT
>TRBJ2-5|TRBV9|15|.|.
CASTPSGGISETQYF
TGTGCCAGCACCCCCTCTGGGGGGATTTCGGAGACCCAGTACTTC
>TRBJ1-2|TRBV18|13|.|.
CASSPGEGYGYTF
TGTGCCAGCTCACCAGGGGAGGGCTATGGCTACACCTTC
>TRBJ2-2|TRBV6-1|14|.|TRBD1
CAGSMGQDTGELFF
TGTGCCGGGTCGATGGGACAGGACACCGGGGAGCTGTTTTTT
>TRBJ1-4|TRBV13|17|.|TRBD1
CASSAGTTGGVREKLFF
TGTGCCAGCAGCGCGGGAACGACAGGGGGCGTACGGGAAAAACTGTTTTTT
>TRBJ2-5|TRBV4-2|15|.|.
CASSIHQEGQETQYF
TGTGCCAGCAGCATCCACCAGGAGGGGCAAGAGACCCAGTACTTC
>TRBJ2-1|TRBV7-3|17|.|TRBD1
CASGSVPGQGTYNEQFF
TGTGCCAGCGGTTCGGTTCCGGGACAGGGAACTTACAATGAGCAGTTCTTC
>TRBJ1-6|TRBV9|12|many|.
CATRDTSSPLHF
TGTGCCACCCGGGACACATCGTCACCCCTCCACTTT
>TRBJ2-6|TRBV29-1|16|.|.
CSVLRTVPSGANVLTF
TGCAGCGTTCTCCGGACAGTTCCGTCTGGGGCCAACGTCCTGACTTTC
>TRBJ1-2|TRBV7-8|15|.|.
CASSLVEGEDYGYTF
TGTGCCAGCAGCTTAGTTGAGGGAGAGGACTATGGCTACACCTTC
>TRBJ2-7|TRBV11-2|14|.|TRBD1
CASSPGWGTDEQYF
TGTGCCAGCAGCCCTGGGTGGGGGACAGACGAGCAGTACTTC
>TRBJ2-3|TRBV7-9|15|.|.
CASSFLKQGTDTQYF
TGTGCCAGCAGCTTCCTTAAACAGGGTACGGATACGCAGTATTTT
>TRBJ2-1|TRBV19|14|.|.
CASSIPAQAAEQFF
TGTGCCAGTAGTATCCCGGCTCAAGCGGCTGAGCAGTTCTTC
>TRBJ1-4|TRBV18|16|.|TRBD1
CASSRLGRGLDEKLFF
TGTGCCAGCTCCCGCCTCGGGAGGGGGCTCGATGAAAAACTGTTTTTT
>TRBJ2-6|TRBV10-3|15|.|.
CAISRDTSGANVLTF
TGTGCCATCAGCAGGGACACCTCTGGGGCCAACGTCCTGACTTTC
>TRBJ1-1|TRBV19|13|.|.
CASSIDMNTEAFF
TGTGCCAGTAGTATAGACATGAACACTGAAGCTTTCTTT
>TRBJ2-5|TRBV5-1|15|.|TRBD2
CASSMTGTSEETQYF
TGCGCCAGCAGCATGACCGGGACTAGCGAGGAGACCCAGTACTTC
>TRBJ2-1|TRBV7-7|15|once|.
CASSFSLGERNEQFF
TGTGCTAGCAGCTTCTCCCTCGGGGAGAGGAATGAGCAGTTCTTC
>TRBJ2-3|TRBV6-7|16|.|.
CASSPKPCFAADTQYF
TGTGCCAGCAGTCCCAAGCCTTGCTTCGCGGCAGATACGCAGTATTTT
>TRBJ2-7|TRBV10-3|12|.|.
CAISEEHYEQYF
TGTGCCATCAGTGAGGAGCACTACGAGCAGTACTTC
>TRBJ1-5|TRBV19|15|few|.
CASGIIQGTGQPQHF
TGTGCCAGCGGGATTATACAGGGAACAGGACAGCCCCAGCATTTT
>TRBJ2-7|TRBV6-1|13|.|TRBD2
CASRAITGTNDCF
TGTGCCAGCAGAGCCATTACGGGGACTAATGATTGCTTC
>TRBJ2-4|TRBV4-1|15|.|.
CASSGTWTTQNIQYF
TGCGCCAGCAGCGGGACCTGGACTACACAAAACATTCAGTACTTC
>TRBJ2-7|TRBV7-3|15|.|TRBD1
CASSLSGTGSYEQYF
TGTGCCAGCAGCTTATCCGGGACAGGGAGCTACGAGCAGTACTTC
>TRBJ1-1|TRBV28|16|.|.
CASSSPYNRIVPEAFF
TGTGCCAGCAGTTCTCCTTACAACCGAATTGTGCCTGAAGCTTTCTTT
>TRBJ2-5|TRBV6-5|15|.|TRBD2
CASSGGTSGEETQYF
TGTGCCAGCAGCGGGGGGACTAGCGGGGAAGAGACCCAGTACTTC
>TRBJ2-3|TRBV7-2|16|few|TRBD1
CASDGLGTGVLDTQYF
TGTGCCAGCGACGGTCTTGGGACAGGGGTGTTAGATACGCAGTATTTT
>TRBJ2-3|TRBV6-5|14|.|.
CASSYPPGTDTQYF
TGTGCCAGCAGTTACCCCCCGGGGACAGATACGCAGTATTTT
>TRBJ2-1|TRBV20-1|11|.|.
CSALGGNEQFF
TGCAGTGCCCTGGGGGGCAATGAGCAGTTCTTC
>TRBJ2-5|TRBV27|14|.|TRBD2
CASSWTSGAETQYF
TGTGCCAGCAGTTGGACTAGCGGGGCGGAGACCCAGTACTTC
>TRBJ2-7|TRBV6-5|15|.|.
CASSYFRQGSHEQYF
TGTGCCAGCAGTTACTTTCGGCAGGGTAGCCACGAGCAGTACTTC
>TRBJ1-2|TRBV25-1|15|.|TRBD1
CASSHRRGANYGYTF
TGTGCCAGCAGCCATCGCAGGGGGGCTAACTATGGCTACACCTTC
>TRBJ2-1|TRBV10-1|16|.|TRBD2
CASSDPIAGGPHEQFF
TGCGCCAGCAGTGACCCGATAGCGGGGGGGCCCCATGAGCAGTTCTTC
>TRBJ1-2|TRBV5-4|14|.|TRBD1
CASSLWDRGHGYTF
TGTGCCAGCAGCTTGTGGGACAGGGGGCACGGCTACACCTTC
>TRBJ1-2|TRBV6-5|12|.|.
CASSYWAGGYTF
TGTGCCAGCAGTTACTGGGCCGGTGGCTACACCTTC
>TRBJ2-1|TRBV2|11|.|.
CASSQTSRQFF
TGTGCCAGCAGTCAGACTTCTCGACAGTTCTTC
>TRBJ1-5|TRBV30|15|.|.
CAWSAGAYRVQPQHF
TGTGCCTGGAGCGCCGGGGCCTACAGGGTTCAGCCCCAGCATTTT
>TRBJ2-1|TRBV7-9|12|.|.
CASSRQYNEQFF
TGTGCCAGCAGCCGACAGTACAATGAGCAGTTCTTC
>TRBJ1-2|TRBV2|13|few|TRBD1
CASRDDRVYGYTF
TGTGCCAGCAGAGACGACAGGGTCTATGGCTACACCTTC
>TRBJ1-5|TRBV7-2|14|.|.
CASSLSSGVQPQHF
TGTGCCAGCAGCTTATCATCGGGTGTCCAGCCCCAGCATTTT
>TRBJ2-7|TRBV6-5|13|once|.
CASSYSESYEQYF
TGTGCCAGCAGTTACAGCGAATCCTACGAGCAGTACTTC
>TRBJ1-6|TRBV5-1|15|few|.
CASSLAATDRTPLHF
TGCGCCAGCAGCTTGGCCGCCACGGACAGAACACCCCTCCACTTT
>TRBJ2-7|TRBV4-1|15|.|TRBD1
CASSLPGQGVYEQYF
TGCGCCAGCAGCCTACCGGGACAGGGGGTCTACGAGCAGTACTTC
>TRBJ1-1|TRBV4-2|12|.|.
CASVGPNTEAFF
TGTGCCAGCGTGGGGCCGAACACTGAAGCTTTCTTT
>TRBJ2-3|TRBV2|16|.|TRBD2
CAKPGLAGGNTDTQYF
TGTGCCAAACCGGGACTAGCGGGGGGAAACACAGATACGCAGTATTTT
>TRBJ2-5|TRBV5-1|16|.|.
CASSWALPKPQETQYF
TGCGCCAGCAGCTGGGCCCTCCCTAAACCCCAAGAGACCCAGTACTTC
>TRBJ2-7|TRBV19|14|.|.
CASTQGKWGYEQYF
TGTGCCAGTACACAGGGAAAGTGGGGATACGAGCAGTACTTC
>TRBJ2-7|TRBV5-6|14|.|.
CASSLGRVIGEQYF
TGTGCCAGCAGCTTGGGCAGGGTCATAGGGGAGCAGTACTTC
>TRBJ1-2|TRBV7-8|13|.|.
CASSTYGAGGYTF
TGTGCCAGCAGTACTTACGGGGCGGGAGGCTACACCTTC
>TRBJ1-5|TRBV28|15|.|.
CASSRVQGGNQPQHF
TGTGCCAGCAGTAGAGTACAGGGTGGCAATCAGCCCCAGCATTTT
>TRBJ2-7|TRBV7-9|13|.|.
CASSQPGLYEQYF
TGTGCCAGCAGCCAACCGGGATTATACGAGCAGTACTTC
>TRBJ2-3|TRBV7-7|14|.|TRBD1
CASSLGQGTDTQYF
TGTGCTAGCAGCCTTGGACAGGGGACAGATACGCAGTATTTT
>TRBJ2-7|TRBV4-2|15|.|.
CASSQIHTSSYEQYF
TGTGCCAGCAGCCAAATTCATACAAGCTCCTACGAGCAGTACTTC
>TRBJ2-7|TRBV9|14|.|.
CASSVGAFGHEQYF
TGTGCCAGCAGCGTAGGGGCTTTCGGCCACGAGCAGTACTTC
>TRBJ1-1|TRBV27|13|.|.
CASSFQGFTEAFF
TGTGCCAGCAGTTTTCAGGGGTTCACTGAAGCTTTCTTT
>TRBJ2-3|TRBV2|16|.|.
CASRDPGLLYTDTQYF
TGTGCCAGCAGAGATCCGGGACTCCTATACACAGATACGCAGTATTTT
>TRBJ1-1|TRBV2|13|.|TRBD1
CASSDTGQPLAFF
TGTGCCAGCAGTGACACGGGACAGCCTTTGGCTTTCTTT
>TRBJ2-3|TRBV29-1|14|.|.
CSVEVIPDTDTQYF
TGCAGCGTTGAAGTGATCCCAGACACAGATACGCAGTATTTT